The sequence of this TCR beta chain was determined in a study of blood T cell repertoires in COVID-19. Original handling: The authors estimated nucleated cell counts from reference gene primer amplification. Sequenced by immunoSEQ multiplex PCR; TCRdb stores in-frame clones only, minus some. That table furnishes V, J and clone size, whereas the DNA furnished D and trimming. The repertoire holds 200,000 or so clones, about 80% seen once, with roughly 7% in the top ten. V dropped 0 bases and J dropped 9 bases, with 17 bases sitting between them. Germline CDR1 is SGHAT and CDR2 is FQNNGV. The CDR3 has 15 amino acids.

The chain has TRBV11-2 and TRBJ2-5; D remains ambiguous. The sample taken for sequencing was PBMCs or T cells enriched from blood (not recorded which). This TCR was recovered from a man aged 40-50 years who had recovered from COVID-19. The CDR3 region has the DNA TGTGCCAGCAGCTTAGATCTTTCCCGGTTGTCGTCCCAGTACTTC. The encoded protein is CASSLDLSRLSSQYF. The full variable domain, its missing parts supplied by reference TRBV11-2 and TRBJ2-5, is EAGVAQSPRYKIIEKRQSVAFWCNPISGHATLYWYQQILGQGPKLLIQFQNNGVVDDSQLPKDRFSAERLKGVDSTLKIQPAKLEDSAVYLCASSLDLSRLSSQYFGPGTRLLVL.